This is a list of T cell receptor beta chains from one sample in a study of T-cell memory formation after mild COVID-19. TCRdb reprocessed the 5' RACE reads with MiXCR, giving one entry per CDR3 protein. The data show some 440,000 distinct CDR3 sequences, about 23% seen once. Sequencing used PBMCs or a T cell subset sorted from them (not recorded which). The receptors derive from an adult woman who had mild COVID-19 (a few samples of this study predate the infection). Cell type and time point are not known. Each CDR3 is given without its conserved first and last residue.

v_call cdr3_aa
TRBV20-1 SASPGQGALWNIQY
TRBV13 ASSSSGIRVKNIQY
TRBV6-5 ASSYSGPYNSPLH
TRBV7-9 ASSPYGGNEAF
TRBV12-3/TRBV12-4 ASSWRGKVNEKLF
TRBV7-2 ASSSLQGPRETQY
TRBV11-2 ASSLGQPYEQY
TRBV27 ASSLSGGRRPDTQY
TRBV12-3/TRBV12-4 ASSQTGRDQPQH
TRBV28 ASRPGQREYGYT
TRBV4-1 ASSQEKLAELDNEQF
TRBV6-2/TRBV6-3 ASRETSVVHIQY
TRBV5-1 ASSPNRRSGANVLT
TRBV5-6 ASSFPGQGAYGYT
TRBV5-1 ASSPHRVDYNEQF
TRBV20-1 SAIPAGKETQY
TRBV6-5 ASSTSGRANYEQY
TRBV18 ASSRRQGSGTGELF
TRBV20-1 SAGPDRADTQY
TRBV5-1 ASSLNSGSGYNEQF
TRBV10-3 AISVQAPTAYEQY
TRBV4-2 ASSPEWGLWNTEAF
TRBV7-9 ASSLAGALDRNEQF
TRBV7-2 ASSLDFDSLVSEAF
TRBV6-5 ASRTLTGGNNEQY
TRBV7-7 ASSLRRAGAHYGYT
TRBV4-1 ASSQETGHSYEQY
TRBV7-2 ASSTRTGAYEQY
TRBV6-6 ASSPLQMTGFSNQPQH
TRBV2 ASSRQGFEAF
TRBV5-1 ASSSSRQGRNYGYT
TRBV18 ASSQSSGSEAF
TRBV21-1 ASSKYVAGRRDEQY